Listed below are T cell receptor delta chains from one sample, sequenced in a study of human gamma delta and Vdelta1 T cells. TCRdb applied CATT to the PCR reads for clone calling. This repertoire shows thousands of delta-chain clones, 24% found once; its top ten account for 55% to 75%. Material: naive CD27+ Vdelta1 gamma-delta T cells from blood. All receptors derive from a human donor in good health. CDR3s leave out the opening cysteine and the closing phenylalanine or tryptophan.

v_gene,j_gene,CDR3aa
TRDV1,TRDJ1,ALGELLNWGISDTDKLI
TRDV1,TRDJ1,ALGEIRWAYPEGSSPYWGAKNLITYTDKLI
TRDV1,TRDJ1,ALGEPQATPWGLQADKLI
TRDV1,TRDJ1,ALGELTRALGDKTDKLI
TRDV1,TRDJ1,ALGAPTLKYWGRYTDKLI
TRDV1,TRDJ1,ALGGRIAGGYTDKLI
TRDV1,TRDJ1,ALGELMRVPYTDKLI
TRDV1,TRDJ1,ALGASGLRDQLI
TRDV1,TRDJ1,ALGELADHWGIRTDKLI
TRDV1,TRDJ1,ALGDHKLGAPRRTDKLI
TRDV1,TRDJ1,ALGETYTYRSYTDKLI
TRDV1,TRDJ1,ALGELQPRWGIRPTDKLI
TRDV1,TRDJ1,ALGVVPWGPPRDKLI
TRDV1,TRDJ1,ALLYTYPLI
TRDV1,TRDJ1,ALGVRGSGLLGDLYTDKLI
TRDV1,TRDJ1,ALGDLAIGEPTDYTDKLI
TRDV1,TRDJ1,ALGEQSASLNVLGARSTDKLI
TRAV29/DV5,TRDJ1,AASNYFPLLPYTGGPGLRYTDKLI
TRDV2,TRDJ2,ACTYWGIRSKLF
TRDV1,TRDJ1,ALGELAWGIPKYTDKLI
TRDV1,TRDJ1,ALGAPGESLRGILYTDKLI
TRDV1,TRDJ1,ALDSPSISLMWDTDKLI
TRDV1,TRDJ1,ALRGVTDKLI
TRDV1,TRDJ1,ALGEPVAWGTPTDKLI